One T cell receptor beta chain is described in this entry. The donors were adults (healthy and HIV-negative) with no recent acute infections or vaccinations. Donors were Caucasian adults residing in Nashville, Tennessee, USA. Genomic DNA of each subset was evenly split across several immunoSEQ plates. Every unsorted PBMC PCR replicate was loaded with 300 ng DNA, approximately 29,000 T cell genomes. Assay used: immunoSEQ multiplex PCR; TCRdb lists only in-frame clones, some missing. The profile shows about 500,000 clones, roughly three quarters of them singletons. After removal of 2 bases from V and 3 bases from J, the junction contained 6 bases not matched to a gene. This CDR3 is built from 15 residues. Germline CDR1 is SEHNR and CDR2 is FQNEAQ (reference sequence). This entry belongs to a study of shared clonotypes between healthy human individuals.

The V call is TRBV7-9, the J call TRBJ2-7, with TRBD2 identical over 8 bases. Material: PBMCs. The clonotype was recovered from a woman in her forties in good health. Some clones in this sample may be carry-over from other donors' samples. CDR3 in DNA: TGTGCCAGCAGCTTACTGCGGGGGGCGATCTACGAGCAGTACTTC. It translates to CASSLLRGAIYEQYF.